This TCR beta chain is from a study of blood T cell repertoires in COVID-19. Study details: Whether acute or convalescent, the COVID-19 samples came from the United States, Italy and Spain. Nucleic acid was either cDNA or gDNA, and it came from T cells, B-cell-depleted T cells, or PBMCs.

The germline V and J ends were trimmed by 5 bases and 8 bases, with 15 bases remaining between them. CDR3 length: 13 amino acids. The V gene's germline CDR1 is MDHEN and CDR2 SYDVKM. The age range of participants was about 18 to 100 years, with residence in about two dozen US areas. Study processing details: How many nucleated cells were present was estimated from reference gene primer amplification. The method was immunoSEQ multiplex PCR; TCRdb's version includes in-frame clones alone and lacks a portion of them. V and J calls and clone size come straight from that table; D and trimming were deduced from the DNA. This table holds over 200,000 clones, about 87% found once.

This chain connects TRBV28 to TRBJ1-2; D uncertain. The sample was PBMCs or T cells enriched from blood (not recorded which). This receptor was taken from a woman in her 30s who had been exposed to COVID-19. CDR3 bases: TGTGCCAGCAGTACCCACAGCGGGTCCGGCTACACCTTC. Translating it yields CASSTHSGSGYTF.